The clone carrying this T cell receptor (beta chain) was found many times. No antigen is known for it. This entry is derived from a study of prognosis after radiotherapy for stage I lung cancer. Amplicons of TCR beta CDR3 were generated from genomic DNA by two-round multiplex PCR. The first round of PCR was done with primers that matched each TRBV and TRBJ gene. TCRdb reprocessed the multiplex PCR reads via MiXCR and lists one record per CDR3 protein. Of fewer than 65,000 distinct CDR3 sequences listed, less than 35% are singletons. CDR3 length: 14 amino acids. V was cut by 3 bases and J by 0 bases, with 8 bases left in between. In germline, CDR1 is MDHEN, CDR2 SYDVKM. Study-level results: Patients who went on to get distant metastases had lower Shannon entropy after stereotactic body radiation therapy.

J is TRBJ1-2 and V is TRBV28; unclear D gene. The sequences come from PBMCs, collected before or after stereotactic body radiation therapy (not recorded which). The TCR was taken from a donor aged 50 or older with non-small cell lung cancer. The CDR3 region is CASSFYGSNYGYTF. CDR3 nucleotide sequence: TGTGCCAGCAGTTTCTACGGATCTAACTATGGCTACACCTTC.